These 22 T cell receptor beta chains came from one sample sequenced in a study of blood T cell repertoires in COVID-19. Sequencing used immunoSEQ multiplex PCR; TCRdb keeps in-frame clones, though not all of them. The table shows some 230,000 clones, with about 85% occurring only once. Sequenced material: peripheral blood. The source is a man aged 35-49 years with acute or convalescent COVID-19.

A single count supports this clone. This chain connects TRBV18 to TRBJ1-1; 7 bases fit TRBD1. Germline values: CDR1 KGHSH, CDR2 LQKENI. Trimming at V came to 0 bases and at J to 6 bases, leaving 4 bases not matched to a gene. CDR3 size: 14 residues. For the CDR3, the DNA is TGTGCCAGCTCACCACCGGAGGGGGCCGCTGAAGCTTTCTTT. Its translation is CASSPPEGAAEAFF.

Concerning this clone: Additional DNA sequences in this sample encode the identical CDR3. V is TRBV3-1 (or the pseudogene TRBV3-2) and J is TRBJ1-1; D gene ambiguous. Trimming took off 2 bases at V and 1 base at J, with 5 bases between the two ends. This CDR3 is 13 amino acids long. The germline gives CDR1 LGHDT, CDR2 YNNKEL (reference sequence). CDR3 amino acids: CASSQSGNTEAFF. In DNA form, the CDR3 reads TGTGCCAGCAGCCAATCAGGGAACACTGAAGCTTTCTTT.

The chain combines TRBV9 with TRBJ2-3, with D hard to call. Germline values: CDR1 SGDLS, CDR2 YYNGEE. V dropped 0 bases and J dropped 3 bases, with 8 bases sitting between them. CDR3 length: 14 residues. The DNA of the CDR3 is TGTGCCAGCAGCGTAGGCAGGAATACAGATACGCAGTATTTT. This translates into CASSVGRNTDTQYF.

About this clone: Other nucleotide sequences from this sample produce the same CDR3. The V and J genes are TRBV7-2 and TRBJ1-1, with TRBD1 matching 7 bases. Germline trimming cut 1 base from V and 1 base from J; bases unmatched to any gene: 0. The CDR3 covers 14 residues. The V gene's germline CDR1 is SGHTA and CDR2 FQGNSA. CDR3 in DNA: TGTGCCAGCAGCTTAGGACAGGGGAACACTGAAGCTTTCTTT. This gives the protein CASSLGQGNTEAFF.

This clone has only a few counts. The chain employs TRBV3-1 (or the pseudogene TRBV3-2) and TRBJ1-3, with D perhaps matching TRBD1 (5 bases). CDR1 is LGHDT and CDR2 is YNNKEL in the germline V gene (reference sequence). V shed 1 base and J shed 0 bases, with 10 bases lying between them. The CDR3 extends over 16 amino acids. CDR3 DNA: TGTGCCAGCAGCCAAGCAGGGCCCAGCTCTGGAAACACCATATATTTT. It encodes CASSQAGPSSGNTIYF.

The J gene is TRBJ2-1, the V gene TRBV2, with unresolved D. CDR3 length: 13 residues. Trimming pared 4 bases from V and 1 base from J, leaving 5 bases between. The germline V gene encodes CDR1 SNHLY and CDR2 FYNNEI. The CDR3 region has the DNA TGTGCCAGCAGTGGTCGGTCCTACAATGAGCAGTTCTTC. Its translation: CASSGRSYNEQFF.

This chain links TRBV10-3 with TRBJ2-3, with D possibly being TRBD1 (5 bases). The germline CDR1 and CDR2 sequences are ENHRY and SYGVKD. This CDR3 spans 12 amino acids. The V end lost 0 bases, the J end lost 8 bases, and 6 bases lay between the germline ends. As DNA, the CDR3 is TGTGCCATCAGTGAGTCCCAGGGTACGCAGTATTTT. Its protein product is CAISESQGTQYF.

This clone was recorded a few times. The chain uses TRBV28 and TRBJ1-5, with D possibly matching TRBD1 (5 bases). The germline V gene has CDR1 MDHEN and CDR2 SYDVKM. V lost 3 bases, J lost 7 bases, and 16 bases lay in between. This CDR3 has 15 amino acids. CDR3 nucleotide sequence: TGTGCCAGCAGTTTTATTTCACAGGTCGGCCAGCCCCAGCATTTT. Its protein is CASSFISQVGQPQHF.

This clone was observed once. J is TRBJ2-2 and V is TRBV5-3; 7 bases match TRBD1. TRBV5-3 is an open reading frame whose function is uncertain. The CDR3 contains 14 residues. Trimming removed 7 bases from V and 5 bases from J; junction bases left unmatched: 8. The CDR3 region has the DNA TGTGCCAGAGAGCACAGGGGAAATACCGGGGAGCTGTTTTTT. It specifies CAREHRGNTGELFF.

A few counts support this clone. V usage is TRBV30 and J usage is TRBJ1-5; TRBD1 aligns across 10 bases. CDR1 and CDR2 (germline): GTSNPN, SVGIG (reference sequence). The CDR3 sequence is 15 residues long. With 4 bases clipped from V and 5 bases from J, the junction kept 8 bases outside the gene matches. Here the CDR3 reads CAWTYPGQGHQPQHF. CDR3 nucleotide sequence: TGTGCCTGGACCTATCCGGGACAGGGGCATCAGCCCCAGCATTTT. Complete variable domain (other parts from reference TRBV30 and TRBJ1-5): SQTIHQWPATLVQPVGSPLSLECTVEGTSNPNLYWYRQAAGRGLQLLFYSVGIGQISSEVPQNLSASRPQDRQFILSSKKLLLSDSGFYLCAWTYPGQGHQPQHFGDGTRLSIL.

The chain combines TRBV28 with TRBJ1-2; 8 bases align to TRBD1. V shed 4 bases and J 5 bases; nucleotides not matched to a gene: 18. The CDR3 has 18 amino acids. Germline V gene lookup returns CDR1 MDHEN and CDR2 SYDVKM. CDR3 nucleotides: TGTGCCAGCAGTTCCTCCGGGGGTTCAGGGGGCCTACTATATGGCTACACCTTC. As protein: CASSSSGGSGGLLYGYTF.

The rearrangement joins TRBV12-3 or TRBV12-4 to TRBJ2-1, with TRBD2 identical over 7 bases. The length of the CDR3 is 12 residues. V shed 6 bases and J 9 bases; nucleotides not matched to a gene: 5. The chain's CDR3 is CASRPPGGEQFF. The DNA for the CDR3 is TGTGCCAGCAGGCCCCCGGGGGGTGAGCAGTTCTTC.

The chain combines TRBV27 with TRBJ1-2; D is ambiguous. The CDR3 contains 16 residues. Germline-derived CDR1 and CDR2 are MNHEY and SMNVEV (reference sequence). V was clipped by 2 bases and J by 2 bases, with 15 bases between them. The CDR3 loop reads CASSLSFRGPNYGYTF. CDR3 nucleotides: TGTGCCAGCAGTTTAAGCTTTCGAGGGCCCAACTATGGCTACACCTTC.

V and J are TRBV9 and TRBJ2-2; D not resolved. CDR3 size: 13 residues. The germline V gene has CDR1 SGDLS and CDR2 YYNGEE. V was trimmed by 5 bases and J by 3 bases, leaving 8 bases between them. The DNA of the CDR3 is TGTGCCAGCAGGGCTTTTGACACCGGGGAGCTGTTTTTT. Its protein product is CASRAFDTGELFF.

This rearrangement joins TRBV10-2 to TRBJ1-1; TRBD1 agrees at 8 bases. The CDR3 is made up of 13 amino acids. V lost 10 bases and J lost 3; bases outside the gene matches: 7. CDR1 and CDR2 from the germline V gene are WSHSY and SAAADI. The DNA for the CDR3 is TGCGCCACGAGGACAGGGTGGGACACTGAAGCTTTCTTT. Its protein is CATRTGWDTEAFF.

This clone has a single count. The gene calls are TRBV11-2 and TRBJ1-1, with 10 bases fitting TRBD1. This CDR3 has 15 amino acids. The V gene end was trimmed by 5 bases and the J gene end by 4 bases; junction bases not matched to a gene: 7. Germline V gene lookup returns CDR1 SGHAT and CDR2 FQNNGV. The CDR3 loop reads CASSPRTGGVTEAFF. CDR3 coding DNA: TGTGCCAGCAGCCCCCGGACAGGGGGAGTCACTGAAGCTTTCTTT.

The V call is TRBV5-1, the J call TRBJ1-5; maybe TRBD1 (5 bases). Germline assignment: CDR1 SGHRS and CDR2 YFSETQ. The germline V and J ends were trimmed by 5 bases and 4 bases, with 10 bases remaining between them. There are 13 residues in the CDR3. The DNA of the CDR3 is TGCGCCAGCAGTCAGGGCCCGAATCAGCCCCAGCATTTT. Amino acids: CASSQGPNQPQHF.

The gene calls are TRBV5-6 and TRBJ1-2; 7 bases align to TRBD1. Germline lookup yields CDR1 SGHDT and CDR2 YYEEEE. V gave up 3 bases and J gave up 5 bases; unmatched junction bases: 7. The CDR3 has 14 residues. The DNA of the CDR3 is TGTGCCAGCAGCTCACCGGGACAGTCTTATGGCTACACCTTC. Its protein product is CASSSPGQSYGYTF.

This sequence joins TRBV12-3 or TRBV12-4 and TRBJ2-4, with D possibly matching TRBD2 (5 bases). This CDR3 has 13 amino acids. The V end lost 6 bases, the J end lost 8 bases, and 14 bases lay between the germline ends. The CDR3 DNA is TGTGCCAGCAGCCTCTCTTCGGGGTACATTCAGTACTTC. It translates to CASSLSSGYIQYF.

The rearrangement uses TRBV5-6 and TRBJ1-2; 8 bases match TRBD1. The CDR3 loop spans 15 amino acids. The junction had 8 bases not matched to a gene; V was cut back by 5 bases and J by 2 bases. Germline CDR1 reads SGHDT; CDR2 reads YYEEEE. The CDR3 reads CASSLGQGSNYGYTF. The CDR3 region has the DNA TGTGCCAGCAGTTTAGGACAGGGCTCAAACTATGGCTACACCTTC. Together with reference TRBV5-6 and TRBJ1-2, the CDR3 gives the full variable domain: DAGVTQSPTHLIKTRGQQVTLRCSPKSGHDTVSWYQQALGQGPQFIFQYYEEEERQRGNFPDRFSGHQFPNYSSELNVNALLLGDSALYLCASSLGQGSNYGYTFGSGTRLTVV.

This sequence joins TRBV10-1 and TRBJ1-1; tentative D call: TRBD1 (6 bases). Germline V gene data show CDR1 as WNHNN and CDR2 as SYGVQD (reference sequence). The CDR3 extends over 16 amino acids. V was shortened by 0 bases and J by 1 base, with 12 bases between the two germline ends. In nucleotides, the CDR3 is TGCGCCAGCAGTGAGTCGAGGGGCAGGGGGAACACTGAAGCTTTCTTT. Protein: CASSESRGRGNTEAFF.

The CDR3 region has the DNA TGTGCCAGCAGTCCGCAGGGAAACTATGGCTACACCTTC. This codes for CASSPQGNYGYTF. This rearrangement joins TRBV6-4 to TRBJ1-2; D may be TRBD1 (5 bases). The CDR3 has 13 amino acids. Trimming removed 5 bases from V and 2 bases from J, with 9 bases in between. Germline V gene sequence: CDR1 MRHNA, CDR2 SNTAGT.